Given below is one T cell receptor beta chain in context. No antigen is known for it. The CDR3 has 16 amino acids. From germline, CDR1 is MNHNS and CDR2 SASEGT. The V segment lost 6 bases and the J segment 1 base; nucleotides outside the gene matches: 8. The data were taken from a study of response to subunit inactivated influenza vaccine. Regarding the study as a whole: Authors suggested that a seasonal influenza vaccination recruits few new T cells each time.

One entry per CDR3 protein, called by TCRdb with MiXCR from the RT-PCR reads. The table has hundreds of thousands of distinct CDR3 sequences, roughly 9.7% seen once. The TCR originated in a man aged 50 to 59 who received an inactivated influenza vaccine. The sample here was PBMCs from blood, taken 40 to 50 days after vaccination. The rearrangement uses TRBV6-1 and TRBJ2-3, with TRBD1 identical over 9 bases. The CDR3 DNA reads TGTGCCAGCAGGAACAGGGGGCTGGGGGGCACAGATACGCAGTATTTT. It yields the protein CASRNRGLGGTDTQYF.